This T cell receptor (beta chain) came from a study of CD8+ T cells in alopecia areata. In the study overall: Treated patients were given oral tofacitinib, which was dosed at 5 to 10 mg twice daily.

Trimming cost V 4 bases and J 1 base; bases outside gene matches: 5. The CDR3 extends over 16 amino acids. CDR1 and CDR2 (germline): MGHRA, YSYEKL. Noted treatment: oral pan-JAK inhibitor, 5-10 mg twice daily. Peripheral blood and lesional scalp punch biopsies were taken from alopecia areata patients. Once RNA had been extracted, it was reverse transcribed into cDNA to act as the sequencing template. Using immunoSEQ multiplex PCR, the repertoire was profiled, and TCRdb retains in-frame clones only, with some absent. The sample consists of about 42,000 clones, around 90% of them appearing once. The chain is built from TRBV4-1 and TRBJ2-5; 11 nucleotides align to TRBD2. Sequencing used CD8+ T cells sorted from blood, obtained at week 24, from a patient treated with tofacitinib. This clonotype originated in a human donor with alopecia areata. This CDR3 is CASSPRLAGIQETQYF. The DNA of the CDR3 is TGCGCCAGCAGCCCCAGACTAGCGGGGATCCAAGAGACCCAGTACTTC.